A single sample gave rise to the 14 T cell receptor beta chains below, sequenced in a study of cytomegalovirus exposure and HLA in healthy donors. PCR used 60 Vbeta primers and 13 Jbeta primers. Clones were sequenced by immunoSEQ multiplex PCR, and TCRdb holds only the in-frame ones, with some missing. The table lists approximately 150,000 clones, approximately 84% of them singletons. Sample: PBMCs. These receptors all come from a girl aged 10 to 17 in good health and CMV-seropositive.

The chain carries TRBV27 and TRBJ1-2, with D possibly being TRBD1 (5 bases). The CDR3 is 15 residues long. Germline-derived CDR1 and CDR2 are MNHEY and SMNVEV (reference sequence). The V end was cut by 3 bases, the J end by 1 base, with 12 bases between. The CDR3 spells CASSFSTDRNYGYTF. For the CDR3, the DNA is TGTGCCAGCAGTTTTTCGACAGACCGTAACTATGGCTACACCTTC.

V and J are TRBV5-1 and TRBJ1-2, with 7 bases matching TRBD1. The V and J ends lost 0 bases and 1 base, in that order; junction bases with no gene match: 3. From germline, CDR1 is SGHRS and CDR2 YFSETQ. The CDR3 runs to 15 residues. The CDR3 DNA reads TGCGCCAGCAGCTTGGAGACAGGGAATAACTATGGCTACACCTTC. Encoded protein: CASSLETGNNYGYTF.

This rearrangement joins TRBV6-1 to TRBJ1-2; 10 positions match TRBD1. The CDR3 runs 15 residues. With 5 bases clipped from V and 7 bases from J, the junction kept 10 bases outside the gene matches. Looked up from germline, CDR1 is MNHNS and CDR2 is SASEGT. The CDR3 coding sequence is TGTGCCAGCAGTCGGGGACAGGGGTCGAAAAGTGGCTACACCTTC. This translates into CASSRGQGSKSGYTF.

V is TRBV2 and J is TRBJ1-2; the match to TRBD1 covers 8 bases. CDR3 length: 13 amino acids. J lost 3 bases, V lost 4 bases, and 1 base had no gene match. CDR1 SNHLY and CDR2 FYNNEI come from the germline V gene. CDR3 amino acids: CASSAGQDYGYTF. DNA for the CDR3: TGTGCCAGCAGTGCGGGACAGGACTATGGCTACACCTTC.

This chain links TRBV4-1 with TRBJ2-1, with 7 bases matching TRBD2. Trimming at V came to 2 bases and at J to 4 bases, leaving 8 bases not matched to a gene. CDR3 length: 16 residues. Germline V gives CDR1 MGHRA, CDR2 YSYEKL. CDR3 in DNA: TGCGCCAGCAGCCAATCTCTAGCGGAAACTTACAATGAGCAGTTCTTC. Translation: CASSQSLAETYNEQFF.

The rearrangement joins TRBV7-3 to TRBJ2-7; TRBD1 matches at 7 bases. The V gene's germline CDR1 is SGHTA and CDR2 FQGTGA. Unmatched junction bases numbered 9, after V lost 5 bases and J lost 2 bases. This CDR3 contains 15 residues. CDR3 loop: CASSETGSLTYEQYF. CDR3 coding DNA: TGTGCCAGCAGCGAGACAGGGAGTCTAACCTACGAGCAGTACTTC. The whole variable domain, remainder taken from reference TRBV7-3 and TRBJ2-7, is GAGVSQTPSNKVTEKGKYVELRCDPISGHTALYWYRQSLGQGPEFLIYFQGTGAADDSGLPNDRFFAVRPEGSVSTLKIQRTERGDSAVYLCASSETGSLTYEQYFGPGTRLTVT.

This chain uses TRBV7-9 with TRBJ2-3; 7 bases line up with TRBD2. J gave up 3 bases and V 5 bases, and 5 bases lay outside the gene matches. Looked up from germline, CDR1 is SEHNR and CDR2 is FQNEAQ (reference sequence). The CDR3 has 14 amino acids. The CDR3 here is CASSGGGETDTQYF. In DNA form, the CDR3 reads TGTGCCAGCAGCGGCGGGGGAGAGACAGATACGCAGTATTTT.

The genes are TRBV27 and TRBJ1-1; perhaps TRBD1 as D (5 bases). V lost 0 bases and J 3 bases, leaving 8 bases between the germline ends. This CDR3 region has 14 residues. In germline, CDR1 is MNHEY, CDR2 SMNVEV (reference sequence). In nucleotides, the CDR3 is TGTGCCAGCAGTTTATCGGGGCCCTACACTGAAGCTTTCTTT. The encoded protein is CASSLSGPYTEAFF.

The chain is built from TRBV5-4 and TRBJ1-1; D gene unclear. Germline V gene data show CDR1 as SGHNT and CDR2 as YYREEE (reference sequence). Trimming took 3 bases from V and 2 from J, leaving 8 bases between them. This CDR3 region has 13 residues. The CDR3 sequence: CASSSDLNTEAFF. CDR3 DNA sequence: TGTGCCAGCAGCTCCGATCTAAACACTGAAGCTTTCTTT.

The V and J genes are TRBV27 and TRBJ2-4, with D unresolved. This CDR3 contains 12 residues. Trimming removed 8 bases from V and 9 bases from J, with 14 bases in between. Germline CDR1 MNHEY, CDR2 SMNVEV (reference sequence). As DNA, the CDR3 is TGTGCCAGCGAAGAACAAAGTGGCATTCAGTACTTC. Encoded protein: CASEEQSGIQYF.

This rearrangement joins TRBV5-4 to TRBJ1-3; no definite D call. V was pared by 4 bases and J by 0 bases, with 11 bases between. The CDR3 sequence is 15 residues long. The germline V gene has CDR1 SGHNT and CDR2 YYREEE (reference sequence). The CDR3 DNA reads TGTGCCAGCAGCCCGGGGTATGTCTCTGGAAACACCATATATTTT. Translating gives CASSPGYVSGNTIYF.

The chain joins TRBV11-3 to TRBJ1-6; 7 bases are shared with TRBD1. The CDR3 has 14 amino acids. Germline trimming cut 6 bases from V and 4 bases from J; bases unmatched to any gene: 3. From germline, CDR1 is SGHNT and CDR2 YENEEA. The CDR3 here is CASRGQTYNSPLHF. DNA for the CDR3: TGTGCCAGCAGGGGACAGACTTATAATTCACCCCTCCACTTT. The variable domain in full, with the rest retrieved from reference TRBV11-3 and TRBJ1-6, is EAGVVQSPRYKIIEKKQPVAFWCNPISGHNTLYWYLQNLGQGPELLIRYENEEAVDDSQLPKDRFSAERLKGVDSTLKIQPAELGDSAVYLCASRGQTYNSPLHFGNGTRLTVT.

This clone showed up just once. V is TRBV6-5 and J is TRBJ1-6; D remains ambiguous. The CDR3 consists of 14 residues. In germline, CDR1 is MNHEY, CDR2 SVGAGI. Deletions cut 0 bases from V and 12 bases from J, with 12 bases between. The CDR3 bases are TGTGCCAGCAGTTACTCGACCGCCACGGGACCCCTCCACTTT. Encoded protein: CASSYSTATGPLHF.

This chain connects TRBV7-3 to TRBJ1-2, with unresolved D. CDR1 is SGHTA and CDR2 is FQGTGA in the germline V gene. The CDR3 runs 13 residues. V lost 6 bases and J 7 bases, leaving 15 bases between the germline ends. The CDR3 spells CASSLPTGVGYTF. For the CDR3, the DNA is TGTGCCAGCAGTTTACCTACCGGGGTTGGCTACACCTTC.